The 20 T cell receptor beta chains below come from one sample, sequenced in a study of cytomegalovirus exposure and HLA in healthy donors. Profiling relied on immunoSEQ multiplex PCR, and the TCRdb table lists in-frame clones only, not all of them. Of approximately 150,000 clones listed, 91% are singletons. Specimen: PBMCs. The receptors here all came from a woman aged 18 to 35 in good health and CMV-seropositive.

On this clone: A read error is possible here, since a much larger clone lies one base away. The CDR3 protein is CASSERGNTEAFF. CDR3 bases: TGTGCCAGCAGTGAAAGGGGGAACACTGAAGCTTTCTTT. This chain links TRBV6-1 with TRBJ1-1; TRBD1 might be the D (5 bases). CDR1 MNHNS and CDR2 SASEGT come from the germline V gene. The V end lost 2 bases, the J end lost 1 base, and 5 bases lay between the germline ends. The CDR3 contains 13 residues.

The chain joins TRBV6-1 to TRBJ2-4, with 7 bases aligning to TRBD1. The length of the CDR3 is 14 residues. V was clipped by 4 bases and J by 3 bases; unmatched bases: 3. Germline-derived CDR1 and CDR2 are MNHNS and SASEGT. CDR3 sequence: CASSGQGGKNIQYF. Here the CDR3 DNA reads TGTGCCAGCAGTGGACAGGGTGGCAAAAACATTCAGTACTTC.

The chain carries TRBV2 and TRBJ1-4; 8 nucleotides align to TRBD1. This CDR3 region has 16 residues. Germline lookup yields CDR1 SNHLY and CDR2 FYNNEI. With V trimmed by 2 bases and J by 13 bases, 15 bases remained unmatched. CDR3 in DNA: TGTGCCAGCAGTGAACCCCCGGACAGGGAGGAGACGGGACTGTTTTTT. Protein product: CASSEPPDREETGLFF.

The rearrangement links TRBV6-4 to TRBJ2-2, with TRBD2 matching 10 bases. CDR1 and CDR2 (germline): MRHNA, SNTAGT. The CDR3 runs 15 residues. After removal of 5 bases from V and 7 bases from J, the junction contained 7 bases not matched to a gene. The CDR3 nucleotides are TGTGCCAGCAGTCCTCTAGCGGGAGTTAACGGGGAGCTGTTTTTT. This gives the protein CASSPLAGVNGELFF.

This chain's CDR3 is CASSSLAGGSYEQYF. The CDR3 nucleotides are TGCGCCAGCAGCTCGTTAGCGGGGGGGTCCTACGAGCAGTACTTC. The rearrangement joins TRBV5-1 to TRBJ2-7; the match to TRBD2 covers 11 bases. Germline V CDR1 and CDR2: SGHRS, YFSETQ. V was clipped by 3 bases and J by 1 base; unmatched bases: 3. CDR3 length: 15 amino acids.

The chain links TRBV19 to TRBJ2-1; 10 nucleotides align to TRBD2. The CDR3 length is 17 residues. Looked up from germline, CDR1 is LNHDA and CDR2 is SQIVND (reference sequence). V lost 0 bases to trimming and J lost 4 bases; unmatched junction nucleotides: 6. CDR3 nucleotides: TGTGCCAGTAGTATAGATTCGGGGACTAGCGCTTACAATGAGCAGTTCTTC. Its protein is CASSIDSGTSAYNEQFF.

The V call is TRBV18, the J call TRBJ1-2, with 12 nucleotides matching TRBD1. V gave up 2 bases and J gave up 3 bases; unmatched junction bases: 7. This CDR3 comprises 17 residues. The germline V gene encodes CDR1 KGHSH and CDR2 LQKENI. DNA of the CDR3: TGTGCCAGCTCACCAGCGGGGGGACAGGGGGCGGACTATGGCTACACCTTC. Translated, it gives CASSPAGGQGADYGYTF.

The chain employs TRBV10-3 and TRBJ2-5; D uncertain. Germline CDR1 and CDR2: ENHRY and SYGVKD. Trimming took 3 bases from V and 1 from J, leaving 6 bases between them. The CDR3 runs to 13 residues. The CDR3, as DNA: TGTGCCATCAGTGATGATAGCCAAGAGACCCAGTACTTC. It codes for CAISDDSQETQYF.

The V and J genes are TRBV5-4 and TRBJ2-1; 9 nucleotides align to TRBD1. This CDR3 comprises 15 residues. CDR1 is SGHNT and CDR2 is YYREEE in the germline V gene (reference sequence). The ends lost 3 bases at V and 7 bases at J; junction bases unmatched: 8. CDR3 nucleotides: TGTGCCAGCAGCTCGGACAGGGGATCTCGGAATGAGCAGTTCTTC. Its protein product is CASSSDRGSRNEQFF.

In DNA form, the CDR3 reads TGTGCCAGCTGCCGTCGGACAGGGCGTATGGAGACCCAGTACTTC. Translation gives CASCRRTGRMETQYF. The chain joins TRBV6-5 to TRBJ2-5; 8 bases line up with TRBD1. The germline CDR1 and CDR2 sequences are MNHEY and SVGAGI. With 8 bases clipped from V and 5 bases from J, the junction kept 13 bases outside the gene matches. The CDR3 extends over 15 amino acids.

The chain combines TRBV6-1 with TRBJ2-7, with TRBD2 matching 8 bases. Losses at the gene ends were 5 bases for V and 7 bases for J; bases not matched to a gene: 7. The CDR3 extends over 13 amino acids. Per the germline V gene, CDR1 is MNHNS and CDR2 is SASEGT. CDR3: CASSWGPGGEQYF. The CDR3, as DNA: TGTGCCAGCAGTTGGGGCCCGGGGGGGGAGCAGTACTTC.

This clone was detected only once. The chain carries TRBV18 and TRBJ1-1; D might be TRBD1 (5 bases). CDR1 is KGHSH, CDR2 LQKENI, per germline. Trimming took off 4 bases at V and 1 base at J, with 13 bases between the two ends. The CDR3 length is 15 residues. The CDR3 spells CASSLGHGWNTEAFF. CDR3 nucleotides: TGTGCCAGCTCACTGGGGCATGGATGGAACACTGAAGCTTTCTTT.

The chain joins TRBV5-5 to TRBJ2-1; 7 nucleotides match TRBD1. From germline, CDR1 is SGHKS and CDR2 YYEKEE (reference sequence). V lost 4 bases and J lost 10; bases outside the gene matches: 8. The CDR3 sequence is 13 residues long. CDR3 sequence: CASSRDRAREQFF. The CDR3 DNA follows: TGTGCCAGCAGCCGAGACAGGGCGAGGGAGCAGTTCTTC.

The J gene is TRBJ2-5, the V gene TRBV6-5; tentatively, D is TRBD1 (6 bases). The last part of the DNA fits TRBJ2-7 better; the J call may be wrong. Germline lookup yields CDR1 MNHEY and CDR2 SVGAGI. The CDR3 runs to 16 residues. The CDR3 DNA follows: TGTGCCAGCAGTTACTCGGGAGATACTACAGGGTACGAGCAGTACTTC. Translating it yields CASSYSGDTTGYEQYF.

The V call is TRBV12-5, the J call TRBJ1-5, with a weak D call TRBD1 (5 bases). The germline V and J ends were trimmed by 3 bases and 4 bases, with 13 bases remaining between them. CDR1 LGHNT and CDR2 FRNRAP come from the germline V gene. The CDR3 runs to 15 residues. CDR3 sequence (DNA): TGTGCTAGTGGTTTATCGCAGGGAAGGAATCAGCCCCAGCATTTT. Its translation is CASGLSQGRNQPQHF.

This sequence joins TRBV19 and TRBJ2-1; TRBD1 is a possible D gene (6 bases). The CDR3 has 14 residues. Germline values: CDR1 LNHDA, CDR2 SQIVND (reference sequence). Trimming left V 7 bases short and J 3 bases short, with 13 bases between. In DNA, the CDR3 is TGTGCCAGTAACACCCCAGGGGTCTACAATGAGCAGTTCTTC. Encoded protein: CASNTPGVYNEQFF.

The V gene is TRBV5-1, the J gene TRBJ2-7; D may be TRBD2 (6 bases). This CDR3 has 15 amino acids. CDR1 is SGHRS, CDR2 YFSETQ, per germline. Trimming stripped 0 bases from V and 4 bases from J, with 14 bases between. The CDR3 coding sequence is TGCGCCAGCAGCTTGGTGGCGGGGTGGCAGTACGAGCAGTACTTC. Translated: CASSLVAGWQYEQYF.

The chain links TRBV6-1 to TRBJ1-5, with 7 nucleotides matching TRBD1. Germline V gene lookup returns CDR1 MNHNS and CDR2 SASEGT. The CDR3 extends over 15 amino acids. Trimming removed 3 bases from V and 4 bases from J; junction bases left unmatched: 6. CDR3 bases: TGTGCCAGCAGTGAGGGGAACAGGGGAAATCAGCCCCAGCATTTT. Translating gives CASSEGNRGNQPQHF.

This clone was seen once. CDR3 amino acids: CACRETGGGRAFF. The CDR3 bases are TGTGCCTGTAGGGAGACAGGGGGCGGAAGGGCTTTCTTT. J is TRBJ1-1 and V is TRBV30, with TRBD1 matching over 10 bases. V dropped 6 bases and J dropped 11; count of bases not matched to a gene: 12. CDR1 GTSNPN and CDR2 SVGIG come from the germline V gene (reference sequence). The CDR3 runs 13 residues.

CDR3 DNA: TGTGCCAGCAGTGAGACAGGACCAAGCACAGATACGCAGTATTTT. As protein: CASSETGPSTDTQYF. The gene calls are TRBV6-6 and TRBJ2-3; tentatively, D is TRBD1 (6 bases). V lost 5 bases and J 0 bases, leaving 12 bases between the germline ends. Per the germline V gene, CDR1 is MNHNY and CDR2 is SVGAGI (reference sequence). This CDR3 has 15 residues.